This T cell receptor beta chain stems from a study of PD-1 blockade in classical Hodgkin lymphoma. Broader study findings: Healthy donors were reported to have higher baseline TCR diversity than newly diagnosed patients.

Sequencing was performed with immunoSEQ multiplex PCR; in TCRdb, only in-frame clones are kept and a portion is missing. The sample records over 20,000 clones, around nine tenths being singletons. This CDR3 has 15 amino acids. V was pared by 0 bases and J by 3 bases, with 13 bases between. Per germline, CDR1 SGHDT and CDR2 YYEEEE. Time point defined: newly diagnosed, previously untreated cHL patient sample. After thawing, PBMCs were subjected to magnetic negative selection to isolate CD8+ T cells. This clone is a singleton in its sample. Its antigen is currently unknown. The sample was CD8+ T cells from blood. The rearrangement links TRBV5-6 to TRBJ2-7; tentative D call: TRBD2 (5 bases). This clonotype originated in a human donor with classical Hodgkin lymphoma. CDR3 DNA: TGTGCCAGCAGCTTGGGAGCGGTTACCTTCTACGAGCAGTACTTC. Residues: CASSLGAVTFYEQYF.